Following are 20 T cell receptor beta chains from one sample sequenced in a study of cytomegalovirus exposure and HLA in healthy donors. The data were produced by immunoSEQ multiplex PCR, yet TCRdb's version contains in-frame clones alone and is incomplete. The table lists around 130,000 clones, 85% of them singletons, with 2% to 2.5% in the top ten. Source material: PBMCs. These TCRs come from a woman aged 30 to 39 in good health and CMV-seronegative.

The rearrangement joins TRBV7-2 to TRBJ1-2; D may be TRBD1 (6 bases). Per germline, CDR1 SGHTA and CDR2 FQGNSA. This CDR3 spans 13 amino acids. V shed 1 base and J shed 11 bases, with 14 bases lying between them. CDR3 residues: CASSLVQGFGYTF. The CDR3 region has the DNA TGTGCCAGCAGCTTAGTTCAGGGGTTCGGTTACACCTTC.

The V gene is TRBV6-4, the J gene TRBJ2-2; 9 bases fit TRBD2. The V gene end was trimmed by 0 bases and the J gene end by 7 bases; junction bases not matched to a gene: 3. Germline V gene data show CDR1 as MRHNA and CDR2 as SNTAGT. This CDR3 region has 15 residues. The chain's CDR3 is CASSDSAAGGGELFF. CDR3 nucleotide sequence: TGTGCCAGCAGTGACTCTGCAGCGGGGGGCGGGGAGCTGTTTTTT.

The CDR3 DNA follows: TGTGCCAGCAGCCGGCGGGGAGGGGTGAACACCATATATTTT. Translation gives CASSRRGGVNTIYF. The rearrangement uses TRBV7-2 and TRBJ1-3; possible D gene TRBD1, 5 bases. V lost 5 bases and J lost 7, with 15 bases in between. The CDR3 spans 14 residues. Germline assignment: CDR1 SGHTA and CDR2 FQGNSA.

The J gene is TRBJ1-3, the V gene TRBV14; perhaps TRBD1 as D (6 bases). Germline assignment: CDR1 SGHDN and CDR2 FVKESK. This CDR3 has 18 amino acids. V was pared by 0 bases and J by 0 bases, with 15 bases between. Written as DNA, the CDR3 is TGTGCCAGCAGCCAAGATCTCGGACAGAGGACCTCTGGAAACACCATATATTTT. It yields the protein CASSQDLGQRTSGNTIYF.

The chain carries TRBV30 and TRBJ1-1; no clear D. Trimming took 2 bases from V and 0 from J, leaving 4 bases between them. There are 12 residues in the CDR3. Germline CDR1 reads GTSNPN; CDR2 reads SVGIG (reference sequence). CDR3 nucleotides: TGTGCCTGGAGTCGTCTGAACACTGAAGCTTTCTTT. Amino acids: CAWSRLNTEAFF.

The rearrangement links TRBV5-4 to TRBJ2-1; D might be TRBD2 (6 bases). Germline CDR1 reads SGHNT; CDR2 reads YYREEE (reference sequence). This CDR3 has 15 residues. V lost 3 bases and J 5 bases, leaving 15 bases between the germline ends. The CDR3 region is CASSSLSGANNEQFF. For the CDR3, the DNA is TGTGCCAGCAGCTCCCTCTCGGGAGCCAACAATGAGCAGTTCTTC.

The chain has TRBV18 and TRBJ1-6, with D possibly TRBD1 on 5 matching bases. Germline V gene sequence: CDR1 KGHSH, CDR2 LQKENI. The length of the CDR3 is 13 residues. V was shortened by 6 bases and J by 8 bases, with 11 bases between the two germline ends. CDR3: CASSGLGDSPLHF. The CDR3 DNA sequence: TGTGCCAGCTCGGGTCTAGGGGATTCACCCCTCCACTTT.

This sequence joins TRBV10-3 and TRBJ1-1, with D tentatively TRBD1 (6 bases). Between the trimmed V and J ends, which lost 11 bases and 1 base, there was a span of 14 bases. CDR3 length equals 13 residues. Per the germline V gene, CDR1 is ENHRY and CDR2 is SYGVKD. CDR3 protein: CALQVGANTEAFF. CDR3 coding DNA: TGTGCCCTTCAGGTGGGGGCGAACACTGAAGCTTTCTTT.

The genes are TRBV14 and TRBJ2-2, with 8 positions matching TRBD2. Trimming took 4 bases from V and 0 from J; bases not matched to a gene: 10. The germline CDR1 and CDR2 sequences are SGHDN and FVKESK. CDR3 length: 18 residues. CDR3 in amino acids: CASSPLGRGYANTGELFF. DNA of the CDR3: TGTGCCAGCAGCCCCCTCGGGAGGGGCTACGCGAACACCGGGGAGCTGTTTTTT.

V gene TRBV18 combines with J gene TRBJ1-4; no firm D call. V was pared by 2 bases and J by 3 bases, with 7 bases between. This CDR3 is 14 amino acids long. Germline V gene lookup returns CDR1 KGHSH and CDR2 LQKENI. The CDR3: CASSPGGANEKLFF. The CDR3 DNA is TGTGCCAGCTCACCAGGCGGGGCTAATGAAAAACTGTTTTTT. Using reference TRBV18 and TRBJ1-4 for the parts outside the CDR3, the full variable domain is NAGVMQNPRHLVRRRGQEARLRCSPMKGHSHVYWYRQLPEEGLKFMVYLQKENIIDESGMPKERFSAEFPKEGPSILRIQQVVRGDSAAYFCASSPGGANEKLFFGSGTQLSVL.

The chain carries TRBV4-3 and TRBJ1-4, with unresolved D. V was shortened by 1 base and J by 7 bases, with 13 bases between the two germline ends. The CDR3 sequence is 15 residues long. Germline loops: CDR1 LGHNA, CDR2 YSLEER. CDR3 sequence reads: CASSQGRQVREKLFF. CDR3 nucleotide sequence: TGCGCCAGCAGCCAAGGCAGGCAGGTTCGTGAAAAACTGTTTTTT.

This chain connects TRBV13 to TRBJ1-1; D gene ambiguous. V lost 1 base and J 1 base, leaving 10 bases between the germline ends. Germline CDR1 reads PRHDT; CDR2 reads FYEKMQ (reference sequence). The CDR3 has 15 residues. CDR3 amino acids: CASSLAGSGNTEAFF. CDR3 sequence (DNA): TGTGCCAGCAGCTTAGCGGGATCAGGGAACACTGAAGCTTTCTTT. The full variable domain, its missing parts supplied by reference TRBV13 and TRBJ1-1, is AAGVIQSPRHLIKEKRETATLKCYPIPRHDTVYWYQQGPGQDPQFLISFYEKMQSDKGSIPDRFSAQQFSDYHSELNMSSLELGDSALYFCASSLAGSGNTEAFFGQGTRLTVV.

The chain recombines TRBV5-1 with TRBJ1-3, with D unresolved. CDR3 length: 15 amino acids. Per germline, CDR1 SGHRS and CDR2 YFSETQ. The V end was cut by 0 bases, the J end by 4 bases, with 11 bases between. The CDR3 here is CASSLAGGKGNTIYF. DNA of the CDR3: TGCGCCAGCAGCTTGGCCGGAGGAAAGGGAAACACCATATATTTT.

J is TRBJ1-2 and V is TRBV6-5; tentatively, D is TRBD1 (5 bases). CDR3 length: 15 amino acids. Between the trimmed V and J ends, which lost 0 bases and 0 bases, there was a span of 8 bases. Looked up from germline, CDR1 is MNHEY and CDR2 is SVGAGI. The CDR3 bases are TGTGCCAGCAGTTACTCGGGGGGAGCTAACTATGGCTACACCTTC. Translation gives CASSYSGGANYGYTF.

The genes are TRBV6-5 and TRBJ1-6; D remains unclear. The V gene's germline CDR1 is MNHEY and CDR2 SVGAGI. The CDR3 runs 12 residues. Trimming removed 6 bases from V and 10 bases from J, with 10 bases in between. In DNA form, the CDR3 reads TGTGCCAGCAGCCCCGGGTGGTCACCCCTCCACTTT. The encoded protein is CASSPGWSPLHF.

The chain uses TRBV5-1 and TRBJ1-1; D uncertain. From germline, CDR1 is SGHRS and CDR2 YFSETQ. V lost 4 bases to trimming and J lost 3 bases, with 10 bases between them. This CDR3 contains 13 residues. CDR3 DNA sequence: TGCGCCAGCAGCACCGGAACAGACACTGAAGCTTTCTTT. The encoded protein is CASSTGTDTEAFF.

This clone was seen just once. The V and J genes are TRBV7-3 and TRBJ2-5; TRBD2 matches at 12 bases. Germline-derived CDR1 and CDR2 are SGHTA and FQGTGA. This CDR3 is built from 16 residues. The J segment lost 2 bases and the V segment lost 5 bases, leaving 6 bases of the junction unmatched. The CDR3 sequence: CASSQGLAGGQETQYF. CDR3 DNA sequence: TGTGCCAGCAGCCAGGGCCTAGCGGGGGGGCAAGAGACCCAGTACTTC.

This clone appeared a few times. The chain has TRBV5-4 and TRBJ2-2; D call uncertain. Between the trimmed V and J ends, which lost 7 bases and 0 bases, there was a span of 13 bases. Germline-derived CDR1 and CDR2 are SGHNT and YYREEE (reference sequence). This CDR3 has 15 amino acids. This CDR3 is CASSVPSPNTGELFF. The CDR3 nucleotides are TGTGCCAGCTCGGTCCCAAGCCCGAACACCGGGGAGCTGTTTTTT.

The V gene is TRBV5-4, the J gene TRBJ2-7; D perhaps matches TRBD2 (5 bases). The V gene lost 2 bases and the J gene lost 7 bases, with 13 bases spanning the gap. Germline V gives CDR1 SGHNT, CDR2 YYREEE (reference sequence). There are 13 residues in the CDR3. CDR3 nucleotide sequence: TGTGCCAGCAGCTTAGATCCCTCGGGGGAGCAGTACTTC. Translating gives CASSLDPSGEQYF.

The chain couples TRBV28 to TRBJ1-6; D gene uncertain. This CDR3 has 15 residues. V lost 4 bases and J lost 7, with 14 bases in between. The germline gives CDR1 MDHEN, CDR2 SYDVKM. The CDR3 DNA reads as TGTGCCAGCAGTTCCACAAGATCCGCAAATTCACCCCTCCACTTT. It is translated as CASSSTRSANSPLHF.